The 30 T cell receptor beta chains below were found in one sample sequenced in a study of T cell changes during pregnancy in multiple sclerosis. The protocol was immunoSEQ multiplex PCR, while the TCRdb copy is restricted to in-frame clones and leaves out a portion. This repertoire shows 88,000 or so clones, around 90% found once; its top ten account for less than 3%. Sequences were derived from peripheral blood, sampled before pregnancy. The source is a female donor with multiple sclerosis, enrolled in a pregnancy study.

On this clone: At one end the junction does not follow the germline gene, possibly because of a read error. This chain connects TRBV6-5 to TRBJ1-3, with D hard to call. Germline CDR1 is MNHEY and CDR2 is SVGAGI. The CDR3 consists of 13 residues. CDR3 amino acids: CASSYSPGTTIYF. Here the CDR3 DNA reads TGTGCCAGCAGTTACTCGCCAGGAACCACCATATATTTT.

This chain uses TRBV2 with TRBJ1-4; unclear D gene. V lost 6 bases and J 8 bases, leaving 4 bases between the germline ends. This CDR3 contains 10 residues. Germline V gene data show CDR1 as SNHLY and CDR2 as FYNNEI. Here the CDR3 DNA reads TGTGCCAGCAGGGCAGAAAAACTGTTTTTT. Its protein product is CASRAEKLFF.

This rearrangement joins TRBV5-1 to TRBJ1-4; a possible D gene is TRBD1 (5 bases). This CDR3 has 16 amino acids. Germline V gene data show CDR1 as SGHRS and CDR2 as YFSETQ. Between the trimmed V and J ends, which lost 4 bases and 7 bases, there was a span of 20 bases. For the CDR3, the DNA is TGCGCCAGCAGCCCGGAGGGGTCCAGGAGGGGTGAAAAACTGTTTTTT. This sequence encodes CASSPEGSRRGEKLFF.

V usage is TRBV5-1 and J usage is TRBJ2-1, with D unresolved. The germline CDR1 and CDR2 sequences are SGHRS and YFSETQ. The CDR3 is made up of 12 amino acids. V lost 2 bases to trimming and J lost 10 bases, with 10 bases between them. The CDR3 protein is CASSFRVNEQFF. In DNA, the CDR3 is TGCGCCAGCAGCTTCCGGGTTAACGAGCAGTTCTTC.

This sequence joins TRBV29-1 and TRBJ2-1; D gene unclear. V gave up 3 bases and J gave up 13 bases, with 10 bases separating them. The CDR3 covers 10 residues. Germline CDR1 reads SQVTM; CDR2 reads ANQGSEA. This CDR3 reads CSVETRSQFF. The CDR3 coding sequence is TGCAGCGTTGAGACTCGGAGTCAGTTCTTC.

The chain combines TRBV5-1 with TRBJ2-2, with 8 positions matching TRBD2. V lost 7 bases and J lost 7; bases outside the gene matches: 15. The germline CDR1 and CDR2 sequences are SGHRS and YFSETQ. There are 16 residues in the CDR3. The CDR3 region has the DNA TGCGCCAGCCAGTTGACTAGCGCCCACCGGATCGGGGAGCTGTTTTTT. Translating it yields CASQLTSAHRIGELFF.

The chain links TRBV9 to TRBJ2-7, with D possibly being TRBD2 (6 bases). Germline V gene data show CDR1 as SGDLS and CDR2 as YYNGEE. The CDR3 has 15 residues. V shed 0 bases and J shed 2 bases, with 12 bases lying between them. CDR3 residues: CASSVDGASAYEQYF. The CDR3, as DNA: TGTGCCAGCAGCGTAGACGGTGCTAGCGCCTACGAGCAGTACTTC.

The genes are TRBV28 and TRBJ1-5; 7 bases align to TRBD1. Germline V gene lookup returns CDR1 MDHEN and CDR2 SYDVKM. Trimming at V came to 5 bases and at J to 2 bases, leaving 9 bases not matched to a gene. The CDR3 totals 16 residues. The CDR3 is CASSPQTGSGNQPQHF. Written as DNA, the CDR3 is TGTGCCAGCAGTCCGCAGACAGGGTCAGGCAATCAGCCCCAGCATTTT.

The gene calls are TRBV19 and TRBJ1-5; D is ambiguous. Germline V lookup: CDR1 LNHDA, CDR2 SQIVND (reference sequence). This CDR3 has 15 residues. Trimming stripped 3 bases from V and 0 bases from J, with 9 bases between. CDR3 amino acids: CASSIAGDSNQPQHF. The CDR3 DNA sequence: TGTGCCAGTAGTATCGCCGGTGATAGCAATCAGCCCCAGCATTTT. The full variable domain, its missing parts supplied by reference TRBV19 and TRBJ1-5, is DGGITQSPKYLFRKEGQNVTLSCEQNLNHDAMYWYRQDPGQGLRLIYYSQIVNDFQKGDIAEGYSVSREKKESFPLTVTSAQKNPTAFYLCASSIAGDSNQPQHFGDGTRLSIL.

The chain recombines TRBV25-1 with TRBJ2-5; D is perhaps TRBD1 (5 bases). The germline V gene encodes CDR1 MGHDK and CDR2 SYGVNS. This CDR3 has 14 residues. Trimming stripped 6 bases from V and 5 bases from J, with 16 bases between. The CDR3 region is CASRRGGGTETQYF. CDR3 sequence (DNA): TGTGCCAGCAGAAGGGGTGGTGGTACGGAGACCCAGTACTTC.

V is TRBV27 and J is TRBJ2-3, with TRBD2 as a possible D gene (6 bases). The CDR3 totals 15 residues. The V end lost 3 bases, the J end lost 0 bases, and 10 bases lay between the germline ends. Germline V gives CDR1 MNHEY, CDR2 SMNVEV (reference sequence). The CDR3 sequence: CASSFAGKSTDTQYF. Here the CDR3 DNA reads TGTGCCAGCAGTTTCGCGGGGAAAAGCACAGATACGCAGTATTTT.

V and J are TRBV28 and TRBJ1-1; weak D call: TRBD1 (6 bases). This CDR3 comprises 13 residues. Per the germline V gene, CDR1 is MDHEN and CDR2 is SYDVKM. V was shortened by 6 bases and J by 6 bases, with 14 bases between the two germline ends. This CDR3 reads CASSPTGPPEAFF. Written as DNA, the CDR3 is TGTGCCAGCAGCCCAACAGGGCCCCCTGAAGCTTTCTTT.

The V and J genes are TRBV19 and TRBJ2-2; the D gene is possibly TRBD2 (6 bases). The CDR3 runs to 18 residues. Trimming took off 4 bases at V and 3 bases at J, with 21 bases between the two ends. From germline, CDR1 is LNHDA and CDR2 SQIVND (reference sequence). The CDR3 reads CASSTPIRSSADTGELFF. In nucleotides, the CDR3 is TGTGCCAGTAGTACCCCTATCCGGTCTAGCGCGGACACCGGGGAGCTGTTTTTT. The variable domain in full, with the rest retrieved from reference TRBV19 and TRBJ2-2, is DGGITQSPKYLFRKEGQNVTLSCEQNLNHDAMYWYRQDPGQGLRLIYYSQIVNDFQKGDIAEGYSVSREKKESFPLTVTSAQKNPTAFYLCASSTPIRSSADTGELFFGEGSRLTVL.

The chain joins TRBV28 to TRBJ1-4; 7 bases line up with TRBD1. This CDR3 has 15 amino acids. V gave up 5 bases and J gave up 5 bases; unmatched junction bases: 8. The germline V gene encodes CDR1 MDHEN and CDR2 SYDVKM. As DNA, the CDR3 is TGTGCCAGCAGTCTCTGGACAGGACCAAATGAAAAACTGTTTTTT. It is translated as CASSLWTGPNEKLFF.

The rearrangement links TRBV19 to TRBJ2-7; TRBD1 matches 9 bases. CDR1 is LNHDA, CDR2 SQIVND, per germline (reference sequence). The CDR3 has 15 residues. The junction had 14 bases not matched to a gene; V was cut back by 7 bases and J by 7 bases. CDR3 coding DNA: TGTGCCAGTACCCAATTCACAGGGGGCCAGGGGGAGCAGTACTTC. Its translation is CASTQFTGGQGEQYF.

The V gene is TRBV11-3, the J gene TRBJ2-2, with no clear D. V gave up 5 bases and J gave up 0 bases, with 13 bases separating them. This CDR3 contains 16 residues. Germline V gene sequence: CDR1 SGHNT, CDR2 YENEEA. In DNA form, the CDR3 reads TGTGCCAGCAGCCGAAACCAGGATACGAACACCGGGGAGCTGTTTTTT. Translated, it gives CASSRNQDTNTGELFF.

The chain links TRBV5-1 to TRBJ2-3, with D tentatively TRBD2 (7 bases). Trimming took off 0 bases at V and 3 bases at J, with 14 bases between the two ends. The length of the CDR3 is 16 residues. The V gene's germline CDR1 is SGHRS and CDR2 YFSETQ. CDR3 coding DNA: TGCGCCAGCAGCTTGGTCGGGGGGCGGAAAACAGATACGCAGTATTTT. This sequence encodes CASSLVGGRKTDTQYF. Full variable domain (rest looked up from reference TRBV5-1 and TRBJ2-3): KAGVTQTPRYLIKTRGQQVTLSCSPISGHRSVSWYQQTPGQGLQFLFEYFSETQRNKGNFPGRFSGRQFSNSRSEMNVSTLELGDSALYLCASSLVGGRKTDTQYFGPGTRLTVL.

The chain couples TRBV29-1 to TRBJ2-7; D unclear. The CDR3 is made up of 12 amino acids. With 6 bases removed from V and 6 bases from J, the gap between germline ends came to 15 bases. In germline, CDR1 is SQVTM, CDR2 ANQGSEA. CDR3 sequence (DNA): TGCAGCGTCAGATTATGGCCAGGCGAGCAGTACTTC. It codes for CSVRLWPGEQYF.

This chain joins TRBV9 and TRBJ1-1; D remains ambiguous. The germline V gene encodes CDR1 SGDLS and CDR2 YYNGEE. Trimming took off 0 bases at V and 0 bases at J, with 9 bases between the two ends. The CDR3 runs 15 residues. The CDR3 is CASSVVAGMNTEAFF. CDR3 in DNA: TGTGCCAGCAGCGTAGTGGCAGGTATGAACACTGAAGCTTTCTTT.

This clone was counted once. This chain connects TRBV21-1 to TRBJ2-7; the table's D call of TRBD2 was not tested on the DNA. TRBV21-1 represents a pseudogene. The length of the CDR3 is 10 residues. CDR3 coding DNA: TGTGCCAGCGGCCGGGTCCTCCAGTACTTC. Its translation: CASGRVLQYF.

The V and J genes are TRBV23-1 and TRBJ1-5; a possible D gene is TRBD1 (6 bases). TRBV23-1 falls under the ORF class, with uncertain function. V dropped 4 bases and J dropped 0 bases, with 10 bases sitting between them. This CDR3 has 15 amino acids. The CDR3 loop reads CASSPGVYSNQPQHF. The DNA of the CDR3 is TGCGCCAGCAGTCCAGGGGTGTATAGCAATCAGCCCCAGCATTTT.

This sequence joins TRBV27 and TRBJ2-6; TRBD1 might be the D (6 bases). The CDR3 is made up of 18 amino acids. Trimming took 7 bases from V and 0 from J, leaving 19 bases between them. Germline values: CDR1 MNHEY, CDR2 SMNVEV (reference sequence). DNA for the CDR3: TGTGCCAGCAAACGCACAGGGCTGTCCCGCTCTGGGGCCAACGTCCTGACTTTC. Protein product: CASKRTGLSRSGANVLTF.

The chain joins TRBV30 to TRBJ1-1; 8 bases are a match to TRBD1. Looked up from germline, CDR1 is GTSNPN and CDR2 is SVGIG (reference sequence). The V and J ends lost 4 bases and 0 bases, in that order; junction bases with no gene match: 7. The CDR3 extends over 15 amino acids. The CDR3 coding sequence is TGTGCCTGGAATGGTGACAGGGGACTGAACACTGAAGCTTTCTTT. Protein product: CAWNGDRGLNTEAFF.

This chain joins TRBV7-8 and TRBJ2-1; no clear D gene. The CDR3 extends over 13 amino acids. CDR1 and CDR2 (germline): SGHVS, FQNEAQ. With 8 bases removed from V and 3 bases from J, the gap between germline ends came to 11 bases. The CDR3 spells CASLPNSYNEQFF. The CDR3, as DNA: TGTGCCAGCCTACCAAACAGCTACAATGAGCAGTTCTTC.

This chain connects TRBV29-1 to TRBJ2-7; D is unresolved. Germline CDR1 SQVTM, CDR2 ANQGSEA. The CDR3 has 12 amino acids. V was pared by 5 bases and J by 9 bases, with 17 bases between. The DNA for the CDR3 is TGCAGCGTTCTGACCCCATTAAGAGGGCAGTACTTC. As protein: CSVLTPLRGQYF.

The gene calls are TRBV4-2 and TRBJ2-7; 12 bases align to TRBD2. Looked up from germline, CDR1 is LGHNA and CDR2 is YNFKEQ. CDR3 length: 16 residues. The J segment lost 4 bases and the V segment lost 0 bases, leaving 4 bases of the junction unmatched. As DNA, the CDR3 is TGTGCCAGCAGCCAAGAACTAGCGGGAGGACGGTACGAGCAGTACTTC. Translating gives CASSQELAGGRYEQYF.

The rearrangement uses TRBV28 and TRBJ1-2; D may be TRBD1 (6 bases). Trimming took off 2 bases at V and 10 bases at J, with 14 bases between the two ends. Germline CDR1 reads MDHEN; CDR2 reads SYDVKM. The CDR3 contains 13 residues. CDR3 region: CASSLRDIGPYTF. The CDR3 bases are TGTGCCAGCAGTTTACGGGACATAGGGCCCTACACCTTC.

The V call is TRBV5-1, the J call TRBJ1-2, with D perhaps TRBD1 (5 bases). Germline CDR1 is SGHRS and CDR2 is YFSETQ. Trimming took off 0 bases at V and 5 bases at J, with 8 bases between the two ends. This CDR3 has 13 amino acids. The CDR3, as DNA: TGCGCCAGCAGCTTGGGTGACAGTTATGGCTACACCTTC. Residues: CASSLGDSYGYTF.

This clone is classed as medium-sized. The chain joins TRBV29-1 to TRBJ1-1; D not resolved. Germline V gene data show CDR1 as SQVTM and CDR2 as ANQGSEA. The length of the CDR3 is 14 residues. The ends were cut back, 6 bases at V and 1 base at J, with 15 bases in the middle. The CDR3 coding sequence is TGCAGCGTAAGGGTCGGACGGGGGAACACTGAAGCTTTCTTT. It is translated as CSVRVGRGNTEAFF.

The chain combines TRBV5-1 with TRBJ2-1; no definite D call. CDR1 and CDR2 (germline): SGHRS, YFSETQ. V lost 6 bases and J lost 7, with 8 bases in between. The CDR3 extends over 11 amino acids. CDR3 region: CASNQRNEQFF. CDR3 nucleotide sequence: TGCGCCAGCAACCAGAGGAATGAGCAGTTCTTC.